This section outlines one T cell receptor (beta chain) sequence together with its context. Its cognate antigen has yet to be identified. No base quality values were provided; no much bigger clone lies one nucleotide off. This entry is derived from a study of technical replicates of blood from a handful of donors (dated by TCRdb to 2017 to 2019). Reading the germline V gene gives CDR1 SGHRS and CDR2 YFSETQ. The CDR3 numbers 14 residues from cysteine through phenylalanine. The CDR3 DNA has 42 bases and is translated from base 1. Unmatched junction bases come to 6, with V trimmed by 4 bases and J by 4 bases. The method was the immunoSEQ multiplex PCR assay. Here the immuneACCESS table is served through TCRdb, limited to in-frame sequences with V and J called. Missing clones are a known gap in these copies; in checked studies unresolved V genes cover under half, and the rest lacks a known reason. This sample is represented by 50,000 to 65,000 clones; more than 85% of them were singletons. The ten largest account for about 4.5% of the sample.

This sequence was found in a human donor in good health. Some clones in this sample may be carry-over from other donors' samples. The sequence links TRBV5-1 to TRBJ1-2; 8 bases in between match TRBD1. Sequencing input: PBMCs. The DNA reads as follows: TGCGCCAGCAGCATACCGGGACAGGTCTATGGCTACACCTTC. This translates into CASSIPGQVYGYTF. The variable domain in full, with residues beyond the CDR3 obtained from the reference TRBV5-1 and TRBJ1-2 genes, is KAGVTQTPRYLIKTRGQQVTLSCSPISGHRSVSWYQQTPGQGLQFLFEYFSETQRNKGNFPGRFSGRQFSNSRSEMNVSTLELGDSALYLCASSIPGQVYGYTFGSGTRLTVV.